This entry concerns a single T cell receptor (beta chain). The repertoire was sequenced with immunoSEQ multiplex PCR; TCRdb's copy has only in-frame clones and lacks some. The sample holds about 88,000 clones, about 91% seen once. The data were taken from a study of blood T cell repertoires in COVID-19. V dropped 9 bases and J dropped 4; count of bases not matched to a gene: 9. Germline V lookup: CDR1 MNHEY, CDR2 SMNVEV (reference sequence). The CDR3 is 14 amino acids. This chain uses TRBV27 with TRBJ2-7; 10 positions agree with TRBD1. Material: peripheral blood. This TCR came from a woman of 80 years or more with active COVID-19. The CDR3 DNA sequence: TGTGCCAGTGGCCGGGACAGGGGATTTTACGAGCAGTACTTC. This translates into CASGRDRGFYEQYF.